This entry is about one T cell receptor (beta chain). The naive CD8 fraction comprised CD45RO-negative cells positively selected for CCR7 and excluded terminally differentiated effector memory CD45RA+ cells. Clones were sequenced by immunoSEQ multiplex PCR, and TCRdb holds only the in-frame ones, with some missing. This sample has more than 500,000 clones; 85% to 95% occur once, and the top ten carry 0.11%. This record comes from a study of shared clonotypes between healthy human individuals. This TCR came from a young woman in good health. Sequencing was done on a sample of naive CD8+ T cells sorted from blood.

CDR3 sequence (DNA): TGTGCCAGCAGCCAGGCCGGGACTAACTACGAGCAGTACTTC. It is translated as CASSQAGTNYEQYF. The chain employs TRBV4-2 and TRBJ2-7; TRBD2 matches at 7 bases. The ends lost 3 bases at V and 3 bases at J; junction bases unmatched: 5. CDR1 and CDR2 (germline): LGHNA, YNFKEQ. The CDR3 sequence is 14 residues long.